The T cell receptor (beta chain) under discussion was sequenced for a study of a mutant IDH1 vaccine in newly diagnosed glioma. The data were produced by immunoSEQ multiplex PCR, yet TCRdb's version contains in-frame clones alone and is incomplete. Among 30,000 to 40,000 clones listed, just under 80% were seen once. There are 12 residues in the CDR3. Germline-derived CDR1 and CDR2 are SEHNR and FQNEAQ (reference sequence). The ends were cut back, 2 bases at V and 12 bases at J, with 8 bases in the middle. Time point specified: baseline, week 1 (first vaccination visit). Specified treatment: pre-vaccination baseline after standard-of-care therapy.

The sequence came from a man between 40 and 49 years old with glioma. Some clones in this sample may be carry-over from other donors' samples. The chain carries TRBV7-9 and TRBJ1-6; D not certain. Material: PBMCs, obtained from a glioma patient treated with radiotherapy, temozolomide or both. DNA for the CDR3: TGTGCCAGCAGCTTAAGAGAAGGACCCCTCCACTTT. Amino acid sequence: CASSLREGPLHF.